The next 5 T cell receptor beta chains were all read from a single sample in a study of blood T cell repertoires in COVID-19. Only in-frame clones appear in the TCRdb table, and some are missing; sequencing was by immunoSEQ multiplex PCR. This sample has tens of thousands of clones, with about 89% found just once. The sequenced sample was peripheral blood. The receptors stem from a human donor in a cohort sampled during active COVID-19.

The J gene is TRBJ2-1, the V gene TRBV7-9, with D maybe TRBD2 (6 bases). Germline assignment: CDR1 SEHNR and CDR2 FQNEAQ (reference sequence). CDR3 length: 17 amino acids. V lost 0 bases and J lost 4, with 16 bases in between. This chain's CDR3 is CASSLAHGGVPYNEQFF. The CDR3 coding sequence is TGTGCCAGCAGCTTAGCGCACGGGGGAGTGCCTTACAATGAGCAGTTCTTC.

This rearrangement joins TRBV5-1 to TRBJ1-5; perhaps TRBD1 as D (5 bases). The CDR3 loop spans 15 amino acids. V gave up 0 bases and J gave up 3 bases, with 10 bases separating them. CDR1 and CDR2 from the germline V gene are SGHRS and YFSETQ. The CDR3 sequence is CASSLDTGVNQPQHF. DNA of the CDR3: TGCGCCAGCAGCTTGGATACAGGTGTCAATCAGCCCCAGCATTTT.

This chain uses TRBV6-2 or TRBV6-3 with TRBJ2-2, with 10 bases fitting TRBD2. The CDR3 has 17 residues. Germline V CDR1 and CDR2: MNHEY, SVGEGT. V trimming: 0 bases; J trimming: 3 bases; junction bases outside the gene matches: 4. The CDR3: CASSYSASGGHTGELFF. The CDR3 DNA follows: TGTGCCAGCAGTTACTCAGCTAGCGGGGGCCACACCGGGGAGCTGTTTTTT.

The chain couples TRBV7-2 to TRBJ1-3, with D unresolved. With 1 base removed from V and 4 bases from J, the gap between germline ends came to 11 bases. This CDR3 contains 15 residues. The V gene's germline CDR1 is SGHTA and CDR2 FQGNSA. CDR3 protein: CASSLVRTGGNTIYF. The CDR3 DNA reads as TGTGCCAGCAGCTTAGTTCGCACGGGAGGAAACACCATATATTTT.

This rearrangement joins TRBV7-6 to TRBJ2-7, with a possible D match to TRBD2 (6 bases). The CDR3 sequence is 13 residues long. V shed 5 bases and J shed 0 bases, with 8 bases lying between them. Germline CDR1 is SGHVS and CDR2 is FNYEAQ. This CDR3 is CASSRGSSYEQYV. Written as DNA, the CDR3 is TGTGCCAGCAGCCGGGGGAGCTCCTACGAGCAGTACGTC.